In its sample, the clone carrying this TCR beta chain was seen many times. Preparation of the TCRbeta library involved a method that used unique molecular identifiers. TCRdb passed the PCR reads through MiXCR, listing each CDR3 protein once. The sample holds approximately 640,000 distinct CDR3 sequences, roughly 15% seen once. The entry originates in a study of T-cell reconstitution after alpha-beta-depleted transplantation in children. The CDR3 is 13 residues long. Deletions cut 7 bases from V and 1 base from J, with 11 bases between. Germline lookup yields CDR1 SGHDT and CDR2 YYEEEE. This material consisted of PBMCs from the stem cell graft donor, taken from the stem cell graft. The genes are TRBV5-6 and TRBJ1-1; D may be TRBD1 (5 bases). The receptor comes from a human donor who donated a stem cell graft to a child with acute myeloid leukemia. CDR3 DNA sequence: TGTGCCAGCGGGGGTCTGGGGAACACTGAAGCTTTCTTT. Protein: CASGGLGNTEAFF.